This entry concerns a single TCR beta chain. Per the authors' pipeline: Amplification from reference gene primers served as the basis for estimated nucleated cell counts. The table came from immunoSEQ multiplex PCR; TCRdb's copy has only in-frame clones and leaves some out. V, J and clone size are those of that table, while D and trimming were read from the DNA. This sample has a few hundred thousand clones, with around 87% found just once. This CDR3 comprises 16 residues. V dropped 4 bases and J dropped 0 bases, with 14 bases sitting between them. Germline values: CDR1 LGHNA, CDR2 YNFKEQ. These data come from a study of blood T cell repertoires in COVID-19. Study as a whole: The samples span acute and convalescent COVID-19 from the United States, Italy and Spain.

The rearrangement links TRBV4-2 to TRBJ2-3; D unresolved. Sequencing input: peripheral blood. This TCR came from a woman between 45 and 60 years old who had recovered from COVID-19. The CDR3: CASSPSPGWSTDTQYF. The CDR3 DNA reads TGTGCCAGCAGCCCCTCCCCTGGCTGGAGCACAGATACGCAGTATTTT.